A single sample gave rise to the 5 T cell receptor beta chains below, sequenced in a study of CD8 T cells in Susac syndrome. Random hexamers were used to reverse transcribe the RNA input (about 0.45 to 1 ug). TCRdb recomputed calls from the immunoSEQ multiplex PCR reads with MiXCR, one row per CDR3 protein. The sample carries 180,000 or so distinct CDR3 sequences, about 95% recorded once. Sequencing was performed on CD4+ T cells from PBMCs. Receptor source: a human donor in good health.

The chain carries TRBV24-1 and TRBJ2-2, with a tentative D call TRBD1 (6 bases). The V gene's germline CDR1 is KGHDR and CDR2 SFDVKD. Trimming cost V 7 bases and J 1 base, with 9 bases left between them. There are 14 residues in the CDR3. CDR3 in DNA: TGTGCCACCAGCGAAGGGGGGAACACCGGGGAGCTGTTTTTT. It codes for CATSEGGNTGELFF.

This rearrangement joins TRBV28 to TRBJ1-2; D gene unclear. The germline gives CDR1 MDHEN, CDR2 SYDVKM. The V end was cut by 2 bases, the J end by 4 bases, with 8 bases between. The CDR3 length is 13 residues. The CDR3 protein is CASSLKGGYGYTF. As DNA, the CDR3 is TGTGCCAGCAGTTTAAAGGGCGGCTATGGCTACACCTTC.

The chain combines TRBV12-5 with TRBJ1-1, with D possibly matching TRBD1 (5 bases). CDR3 length: 14 amino acids. Germline CDR1 LGHNT, CDR2 FRNRAP. V gave up 3 bases and J gave up 4 bases, with 12 bases separating them. CDR3 sequence (DNA): TGTGCTAGTGGTTTATCAGGGCTGGTCACTGAAGCTTTCTTT. Amino acid sequence: CASGLSGLVTEAFF.

The DNA of the CDR3 is TGTGCCTGGGGGGTTCGGGATGAGCAGTTCTTC. Translation gives CAWGVRDEQFF. The chain links TRBV30 to TRBJ2-1; no definite D call. The CDR3 runs to 11 residues. Trimming cost V 5 bases and J 8 bases, with 10 bases left between them. Germline values: CDR1 GTSNPN, CDR2 SVGIG (reference sequence).

The V and J genes are TRBV20-1 and TRBJ2-5; D possibly matches TRBD1 or TRBD2 (5 bases each). Trimming cost V 0 bases and J 5 bases, with 13 bases left between them. Germline CDR1 DFQATT, CDR2 SNEGSKA (reference sequence). The CDR3 covers 14 residues. The CDR3, as DNA: TGCAGTGCTAGAGATCCGGGACCGGTCGAGACCCAGTACTTC. Translating it yields CSARDPGPVETQYF.